This T cell receptor (beta chain) emerged from a study of CD8 T cells in ankylosing spondylitis. Study-wide results and limits: Typical of ankylosing spondylitis blood, it appeared, was a TCR beta motif of fewer than 10 highly homologous variants.

The length of the CDR3 is 19 residues. The V gene end was trimmed by 2 bases and the J gene end by 6 bases; junction bases not matched to a gene: 17. Germline V lookup: CDR1 LGHDT, CDR2 YNNKEL (reference sequence). This clonotype was seen a handful of times. What it recognizes is unknown. TCRdb passed the 5' RACE reads through MiXCR, listing each CDR3 protein once. The repertoire consists of over 200,000 distinct CDR3 sequences, with under 12% occurring once and the leading ten covering roughly 23%. The source material was blood, either unsorted or a sorted T cell fraction (not recorded which). This rearrangement joins TRBV3-1 to TRBJ2-3, with TRBD2 matching 10 bases. The source is a male donor with ankylosing spondylitis or in good health (not recorded which). CDR3 DNA: TGTGCCAGCAGCCAACTTAGCGGGGGGAGTCTGCGTGAGAGGGATACGCAGTATTTT. Amino acids: CASSQLSGGSLRERDTQYF.